The 2 T cell receptor beta chains below all came from one sample that was sequenced in a study of blood T cell repertoires in COVID-19. Some clones are missing from TCRdb's copy, which holds only in-frame ones; the method was immunoSEQ multiplex PCR. This sample yields about 270,000 clones, of which 86% are seen a single time; approximately 9% belongs to the top ten. Sequencing used peripheral blood. The receptors were sampled from a man in his forties with active or convalescent COVID-19.

V usage is TRBV4-1 and J usage is TRBJ1-2; 9 bases match TRBD1. The CDR3 has 15 amino acids. V lost 2 bases, J lost 5 bases, and 6 bases stayed unmatched. Germline V gives CDR1 MGHRA, CDR2 YSYEKL. DNA for the CDR3: TGCGCCAGCAGCCAACCGGGACAGGGAGTTTATGGCTACACCTTC. Amino acid sequence: CASSQPGQGVYGYTF.

The chain combines TRBV21-1 with TRBJ1-1; the table assigns TRBD1, which was not confirmed against the DNA. TRBV21-1 corresponds to a pseudogene. The CDR3 runs to 16 residues. CDR3 bases: TGTGCCAGCAGCAAAGGAGGAGGGACAGGGGTCACTGAAGCTTTCTTT. Amino acids: CASSKGGGTGVTEAFF.